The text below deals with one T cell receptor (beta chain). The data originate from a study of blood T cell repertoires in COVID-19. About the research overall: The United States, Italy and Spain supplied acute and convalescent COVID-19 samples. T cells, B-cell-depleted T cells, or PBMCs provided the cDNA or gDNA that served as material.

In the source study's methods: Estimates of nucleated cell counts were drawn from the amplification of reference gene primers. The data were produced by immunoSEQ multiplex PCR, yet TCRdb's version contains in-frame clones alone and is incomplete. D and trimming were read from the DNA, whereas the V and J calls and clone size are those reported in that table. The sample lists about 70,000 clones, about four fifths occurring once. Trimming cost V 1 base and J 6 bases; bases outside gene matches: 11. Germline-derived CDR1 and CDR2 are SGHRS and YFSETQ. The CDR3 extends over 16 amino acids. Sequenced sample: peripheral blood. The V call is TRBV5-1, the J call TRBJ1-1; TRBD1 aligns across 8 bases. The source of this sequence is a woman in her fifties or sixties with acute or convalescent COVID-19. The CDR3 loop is CASSLPPRTGNPEAFF. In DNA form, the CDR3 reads TGCGCCAGCAGCTTGCCGCCCCGGACAGGGAATCCTGAAGCTTTCTTT.